This section outlines one T cell receptor (beta chain) sequence together with its context. Germline CDR1 reads SGHRS; CDR2 reads YFSETQ. Trimming at V came to 0 bases and at J to 3 bases, leaving 8 bases not matched to a gene. This CDR3 region has 16 residues. The assay was immunoSEQ multiplex PCR, and TCRdb's table has in-frame clones only and misses some. The profile shows about 160,000 clones, around 90% of them singletons. This entry belongs to a study of control samples from healthy donors and cancer patients. Sequenced input: blood. The chain is built from TRBV5-1 and TRBJ2-7; TRBD1 agrees at 8 bases. This sequence was found in a woman aged 30 to 39 in good health. CDR3 sequence (DNA): TGCGCCAGCAGCTTGGGACAGGGGATAATCAACTACGAGCAGTACTTC. Encoded protein: CASSLGQGIINYEQYF.